The clone carrying this T cell receptor beta chain was found many times. Its antigen is as yet unknown. The donors, all healthy, were Caucasians living in Russia, aged about 6 to 95. Drawn from each donor were approximately 9.2 milliliters of peripheral blood. The data originate from a study of blood T cells in healthy people across ages. Overall study results and limits: Expanded clonotype shifts may have been confounded, as the donors had an unknown CMV status. With age, beta diversity per million T cells declined roughly linearly, significantly by around 43.

A second PCR of 7 to 11 cycles used a sample-barcoded 5' primer and a J-beta primer mix. A single record per CDR3 protein comes from TCRdb applying MiXCR to the 5' RACE reads. The sample lists about 590,000 distinct CDR3 sequences, approximately 30% occurring once. CDR3 length: 19 amino acids. V was shortened by 0 bases and J by 1 base, with 20 bases between the two germline ends. Germline-derived CDR1 and CDR2 are SGHRS and YFSETQ. The chain has TRBV5-1 and TRBJ2-1; maybe TRBD2 (6 bases). Material for sequencing was blood. The receptor was derived from a woman aged 80 or over in good health. CDR3 region: CASSLAGGPRQRSYNEQFF. CDR3 DNA sequence: TGCGCCAGCAGCTTGGCCGGGGGACCGCGACAGCGATCCTACAATGAGCAGTTCTTC.